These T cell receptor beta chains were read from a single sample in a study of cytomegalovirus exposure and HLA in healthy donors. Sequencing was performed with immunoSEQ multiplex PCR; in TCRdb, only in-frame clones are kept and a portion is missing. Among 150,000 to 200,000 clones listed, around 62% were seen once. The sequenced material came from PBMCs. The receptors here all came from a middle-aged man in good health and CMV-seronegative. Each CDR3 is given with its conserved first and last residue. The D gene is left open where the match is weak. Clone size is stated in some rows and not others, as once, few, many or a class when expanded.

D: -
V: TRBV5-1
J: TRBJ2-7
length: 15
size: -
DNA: TGCGCCAGCAGCTTGTCAAGGGACATACACTACGAGCAGTACTTC
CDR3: CASSLSRDIHYEQYF

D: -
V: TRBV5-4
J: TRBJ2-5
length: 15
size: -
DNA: TGTGCCAGCAGCTGGGGTTTAGCGGTTCAAGAGACCCAGTACTTC
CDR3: CASSWGLAVQETQYF

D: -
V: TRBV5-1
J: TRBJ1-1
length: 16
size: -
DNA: TGCGCCAGCAGCTTTACCCTGGGGACATTCAACACTGAAGCTTTCTTT
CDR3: CASSFTLGTFNTEAFF

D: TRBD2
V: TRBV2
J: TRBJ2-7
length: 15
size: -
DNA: TGTGCCAGCATCCTTAGCGGGACCCTCTCCTACGAGCAGTACTTC
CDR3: CASILSGTLSYEQYF

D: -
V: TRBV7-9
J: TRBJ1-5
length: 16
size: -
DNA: TGTGCCAGCAGCTTAGCGCAGGGTCCCAGCGAAAGCCCCCAGCATTTT
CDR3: CASSLAQGPSESPQHF

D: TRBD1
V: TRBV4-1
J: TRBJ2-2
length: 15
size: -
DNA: TGCGCCAGCAGCCAACTACAGGGGGCCACCGGGGAGCTGTTTTTT
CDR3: CASSQLQGATGELFF

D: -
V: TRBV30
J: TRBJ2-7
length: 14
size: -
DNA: TGTGCCTGGAGTGTATCGGTGCTTGCCTACGAGCAGTACTTC
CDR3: CAWSVSVLAYEQYF

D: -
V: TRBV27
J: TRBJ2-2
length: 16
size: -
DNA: TGTGCCAGCAGTTTAAAAGGGACACCTAACACCGGGGAGCTGTTTTTT
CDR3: CASSLKGTPNTGELFF

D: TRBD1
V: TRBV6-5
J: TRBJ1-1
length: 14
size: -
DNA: TGTGCCAGCAGCTTCCGGGACAGGGGTACTGAAGCTTTCTTT
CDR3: CASSFRDRGTEAFF

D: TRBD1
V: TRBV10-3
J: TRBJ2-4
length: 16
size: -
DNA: TGTGCCATCAGCGAACCGGGACAGGGAGGATCAAACATTCAGTACTTC
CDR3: CAISEPGQGGSNIQYF

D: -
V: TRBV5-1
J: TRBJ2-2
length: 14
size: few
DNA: TGCGCCAGCAGCTTGGCCAGGGGCACCGGGGAGCTGTTTTTT
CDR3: CASSLARGTGELFF

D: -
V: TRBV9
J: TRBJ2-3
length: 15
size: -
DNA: TGTGCCAGCAGCGTAACGGGAGCCAGAACAGATACGCAGTATTTT
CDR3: CASSVTGARTDTQYF

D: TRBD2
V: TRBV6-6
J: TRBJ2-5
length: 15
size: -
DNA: TGTGCCAGCAGTCCCCGTCTAGCGGGGGGAGGGACCCAGTACTTC
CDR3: CASSPRLAGGGTQYF

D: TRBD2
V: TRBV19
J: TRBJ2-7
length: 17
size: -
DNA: TGTGCCAGTAGTAGGGGACTAGCGGGAGCGCCTGCCTACGAGCAGTACTTC
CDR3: CASSRGLAGAPAYEQYF

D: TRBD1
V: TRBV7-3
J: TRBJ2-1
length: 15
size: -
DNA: TGTGCCAGCAGCCGGAACAGGGGGCTTAGCAATGAGCAGTTCTTC
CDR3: CASSRNRGLSNEQFF

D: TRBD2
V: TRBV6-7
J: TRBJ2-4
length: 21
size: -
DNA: TGTGCCAGCAGGCGACTGACGGGGCGGGAGGGGGTTGAGGTGGCCAAAAACATTCAGTACTTC
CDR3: CASRRLTGREGVEVAKNIQYF

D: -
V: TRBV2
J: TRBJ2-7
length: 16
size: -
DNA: TGTGCCAGCATGGGGGGTAGACTGGGAAATCCCTACGAGCAGTACTTC
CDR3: CASMGGRLGNPYEQYF

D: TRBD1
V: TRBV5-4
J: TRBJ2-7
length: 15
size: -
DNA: TGTGCCAGCAGCATCCCGACAGGGGGCCTTTACGAGCAGTACTTC
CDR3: CASSIPTGGLYEQYF

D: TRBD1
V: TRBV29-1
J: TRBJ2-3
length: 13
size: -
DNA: TGCAGCGTGGAGACAGGGGGCACAGATACGCAGTATTTT
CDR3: CSVETGGTDTQYF

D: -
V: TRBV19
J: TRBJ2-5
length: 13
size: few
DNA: TGTGCCAGTAGTATACAGGATCGCGAGACCCAGTACTTC
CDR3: CASSIQDRETQYF

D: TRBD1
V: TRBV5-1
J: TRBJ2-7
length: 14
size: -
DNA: TGCGCCAGCAGCTTCCGACAGGGAAACTACGAGCAGTACTTC
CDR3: CASSFRQGNYEQYF

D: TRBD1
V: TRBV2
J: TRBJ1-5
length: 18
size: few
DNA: TGTGCCAGCAGCGACCGGGACAGGGCGGTGATTCCAAATCAGCCCCAGCATTTT
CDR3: CASSDRDRAVIPNQPQHF

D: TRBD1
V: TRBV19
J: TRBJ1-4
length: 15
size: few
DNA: TGTGCCAGTAGTCGACAGGGACAGGCCAGCGAAAAACTGTTTTTT
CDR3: CASSRQGQASEKLFF

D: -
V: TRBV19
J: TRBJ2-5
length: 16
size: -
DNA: TGTGCCAGTAGTATTGGTAGCGGAGCGAATCAAGAGACCCAGTACTTC
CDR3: CASSIGSGANQETQYF

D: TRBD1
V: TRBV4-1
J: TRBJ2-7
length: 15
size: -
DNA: TGCGCCAGCAGCCAAGAGTGGGACAGAACTTACGAGCAGTACTTC
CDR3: CASSQEWDRTYEQYF

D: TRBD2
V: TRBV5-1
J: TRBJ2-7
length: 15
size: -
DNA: TGCGCCAGCAGCGCCGGGACTAGCGGACCCTACGAGCAGTACTTC
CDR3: CASSAGTSGPYEQYF

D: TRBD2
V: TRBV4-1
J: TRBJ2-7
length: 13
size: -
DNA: TGCGCCAGCAGCCGGACTAGCTCCTACGAGCAGTACTTC
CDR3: CASSRTSSYEQYF

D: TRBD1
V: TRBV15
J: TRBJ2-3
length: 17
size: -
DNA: TGTGCCACCAGCAGAGGACAGGGGCCCAGCAGCACAGATACGCAGTATTTT
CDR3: CATSRGQGPSSTDTQYF

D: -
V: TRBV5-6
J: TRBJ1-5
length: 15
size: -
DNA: TGTGCCAGCAGCTTGGCCAGGGATAGCAATCAGCCCCAGCATTTT
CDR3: CASSLARDSNQPQHF

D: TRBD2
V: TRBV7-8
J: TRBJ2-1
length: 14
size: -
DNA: TGTGCCAGCAGGTTAGCGGGAGGTTGGGGTGAGCAGTTCTTC
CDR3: CASRLAGGWGEQFF

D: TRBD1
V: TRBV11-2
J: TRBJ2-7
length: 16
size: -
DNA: TGTGCCAGCAGCTCATACACCGGGACAGGGGGCCGCGAGCAGTACTTC
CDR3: CASSSYTGTGGREQYF

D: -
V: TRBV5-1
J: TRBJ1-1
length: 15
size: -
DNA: TGCGCCAGCAGCTTGTGGCAGGGGTTGAACACTGAAGCTTTCTTT
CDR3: CASSLWQGLNTEAFF

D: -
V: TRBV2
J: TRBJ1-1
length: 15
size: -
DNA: TGTGCCAGCAGTGAAAGGTTGCAGGGTCTGACTGAAGCTTTCTTT
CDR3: CASSERLQGLTEAFF

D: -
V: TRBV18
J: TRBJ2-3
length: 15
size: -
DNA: TGTGCCAGCTCACCCCGGAGAGTGAGCACAGATACGCAGTATTTT
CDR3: CASSPRRVSTDTQYF

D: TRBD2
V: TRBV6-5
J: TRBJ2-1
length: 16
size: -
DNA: TGTGCCAGCAGTTACCCCGCCCAGCGGGGGGGTTATGAGCAGTTCTTC
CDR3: CASSYPAQRGGYEQFF

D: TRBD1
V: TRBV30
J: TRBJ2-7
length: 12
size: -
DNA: TGTGCCTACCGGGACAGGGGTCCCGAGCAGTACTTC
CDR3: CAYRDRGPEQYF

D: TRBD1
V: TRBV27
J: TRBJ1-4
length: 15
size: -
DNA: TGTGCCAGCAGTTCTGGGACAGTGGCTAATGAAAAACTGTTTTTT
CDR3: CASSSGTVANEKLFF

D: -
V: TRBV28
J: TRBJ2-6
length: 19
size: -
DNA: TGTGCCAGCAGTTTATGGAGGGGGGGCAGAGCCTCTGGGGCCAACGTCCTGACTTTC
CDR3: CASSLWRGGRASGANVLTF

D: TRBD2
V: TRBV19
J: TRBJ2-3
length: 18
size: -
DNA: TGTGCCAGTAGTAGTTCCAAAACTAGCGGGAGTAGCACAGATACGCAGTATTTT
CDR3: CASSSSKTSGSSTDTQYF

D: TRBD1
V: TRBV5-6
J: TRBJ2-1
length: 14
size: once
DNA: TGTGCCAGCCGTAGAGGGGGCTTCATTTATGAGCAGTTCTTC
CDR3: CASRRGGFIYEQFF

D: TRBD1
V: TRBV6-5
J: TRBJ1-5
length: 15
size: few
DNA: TGTGCCAGCAGCCCGGGACAGGGCTTCAATCAGCCCCAGCATTTT
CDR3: CASSPGQGFNQPQHF

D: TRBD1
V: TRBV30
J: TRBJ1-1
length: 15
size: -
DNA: TGTGCCTGGAGCCGGTCGGCAGGGGGATACACTGAAGCTTTCTTT
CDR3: CAWSRSAGGYTEAFF

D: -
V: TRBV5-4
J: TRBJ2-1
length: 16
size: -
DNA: TGTGCCAGCAGCTTGGCTGGGGCAGGGAAGATCAACTCGGGGTTCTTC
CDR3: CASSLAGAGKINSGFF

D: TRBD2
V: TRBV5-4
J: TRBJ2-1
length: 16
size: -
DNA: TGTGCCAGCAGCTTGGTAGCGGGGGGCCCCTACAATGAGCAGTTCTTC
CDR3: CASSLVAGGPYNEQFF

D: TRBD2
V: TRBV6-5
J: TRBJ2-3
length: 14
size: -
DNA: TGTGCCAGCAGTCAGACTAGCGCGAAGCATACGCAGTATTTT
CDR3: CASSQTSAKHTQYF

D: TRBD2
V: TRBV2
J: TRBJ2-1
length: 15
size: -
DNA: TGTGCCAGCAGTCCGCTTGGACTAGGTGGCAATGAGCAGTTCTTC
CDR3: CASSPLGLGGNEQFF

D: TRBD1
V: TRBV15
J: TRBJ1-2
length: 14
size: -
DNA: TGTGCCACCAGTAGAGATGGACAGGGCTATGGCTACACCTTC
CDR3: CATSRDGQGYGYTF

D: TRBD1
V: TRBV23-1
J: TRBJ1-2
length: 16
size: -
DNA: TGCGCCAGCAGTCAACCGGGACAGGGGCCCTTCTATGGCTACACCTTC
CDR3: CASSQPGQGPFYGYTF

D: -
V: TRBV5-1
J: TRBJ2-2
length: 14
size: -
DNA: TGCGCCAGCAGCAAGGGGCCTTCCACCGGGGAGCTGTTTTTT
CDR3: CASSKGPSTGELFF

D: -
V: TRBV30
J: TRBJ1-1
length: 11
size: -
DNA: TGTGCCTGGGAACAAGACACTGAAGCTTTCTTT
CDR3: CAWEQDTEAFF

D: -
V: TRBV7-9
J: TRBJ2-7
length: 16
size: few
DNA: TGTGCCAGCAGTTCGGGGCTACAGGGAAGCTCCTACGAGCAGTACTTC
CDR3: CASSSGLQGSSYEQYF

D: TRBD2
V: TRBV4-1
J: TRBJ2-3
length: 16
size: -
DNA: TGCGCCAGCAGCCCTTCTAGCGGGGGCCTCACAGATACGCAGTATTTT
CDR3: CASSPSSGGLTDTQYF

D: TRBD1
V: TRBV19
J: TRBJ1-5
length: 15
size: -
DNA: TGTGCCAGTAGTATTCGGGACAGGAGTAATCAGCCCCAGCATTTT
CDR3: CASSIRDRSNQPQHF

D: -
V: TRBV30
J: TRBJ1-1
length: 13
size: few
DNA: TGTGCCTGGGGCGAGGGGGGGCACACTGAAGCTTTCTTT
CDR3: CAWGEGGHTEAFF

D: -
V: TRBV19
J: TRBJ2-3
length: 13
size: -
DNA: TGTGCCAGTAGGACACCTAGCGCAGATACGCAGTATTTT
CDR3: CASRTPSADTQYF

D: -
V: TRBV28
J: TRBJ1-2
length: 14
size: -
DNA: TGTGCCATCATCACTCAACAGGGCAGTAGGAGCTACACCTTC
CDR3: CAIITQQGSRSYTF

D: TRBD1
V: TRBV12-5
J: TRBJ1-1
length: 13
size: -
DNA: TGTGCTAGCGTGGGACAGGCCGACACTGAAGCTTTCTTT
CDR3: CASVGQADTEAFF